This T cell receptor beta chain was recovered during a study of molecular identifiers for immune sequencing clone quantification. Points from the study as a whole: In CMV-specific effectors, clones above 20 copies held over 98% of molecules; naive, under 1%. Shared barcodes on identical TCR molecules could underestimate the sizes of highly expanded clones. Approximately 1 million naive cells reportedly did not prevent detection of spiked Jurkat TCR RNA from one cell.

From the PCR reads, TCRdb called clonotypes with MiXCR, one entry per CDR3 protein. The sample records about 640,000 distinct CDR3 sequences, just under 20% being singletons. Germline V gene sequence: CDR1 SGHNT, CDR2 YENEEA. V lost 0 bases, J lost 10 bases, and 16 bases lay in between. The length of the CDR3 is 15 residues. Only a few counts were recorded for this clonotype. Its antigen is not known. Sequencing was done on a sample of naive CD8+ T cells from blood, with Jurkat cell RNA spiked in. Noted subset: FACS-sorted CD8+CD4-CCR7+CD45RA+ naive T cells. This sequence was found in a human donor in good health. Some libraries in this study had Jurkat cell RNA spiked in. V is TRBV11-3 and J is TRBJ1-5; no clear D gene. CDR3 nucleotide sequence: TGTGCCAGCAGCTTAGATGGGTTAAATCGGCGACCCCAGCATTTT. Amino acid sequence: CASSLDGLNRRPQHF.